This T cell receptor beta chain stems from a study of cytomegalovirus exposure and HLA in healthy donors. Points from the study as a whole: Likely technical artifact: a cluster of highly shared sequence variants. Indistinguishable V segments, including TRBV6-2 and TRBV6-3, were excluded. A later analysis, which compared TCR beta chains of equal frequency, found the HLA-associated ones more clonally expanded.

At collection, donors were nominally healthy, but unrecorded immune exposures were probable. Remarks on this clone: The antigen remains unidentified.

The PCR employed 60 Vbeta primers together with 13 Jbeta primers. Clones were read by immunoSEQ multiplex PCR, and TCRdb kept only the in-frame ones, dropping some. The profile covers about 110,000 clones, with around 75% appearing a single time and approximately 2.8% taken by the ten largest. The CDR3 length is 16 residues. The J segment lost 1 base and the V segment lost 7 bases, leaving 9 bases of the junction unmatched. CDR1 and CDR2 from the germline V gene are SNHLY and FYNNEI. The rearrangement uses TRBV2 and TRBJ2-3; 9 bases are shared with TRBD2. The receptor's source is a male donor in good health and CMV-seropositive. Sample: PBMCs. CDR3 sequence (DNA): TGTGCCAGCAAAGGGAACGAGCGGGGGGGCACAGATACGCAGTATTTT. Encoded protein: CASKGNERGGTDTQYF.